The sequence of this TCR beta chain was determined in a study of T cell responses to AZD1222 COVID-19 vaccine. From germline, CDR1 is KGHSH and CDR2 LQKENI. Trimming stripped 6 bases from V and 0 bases from J, with 11 bases between. This CDR3 is built from 14 residues. Only in-frame clones appear in the TCRdb table, and some are missing; sequencing was by immunoSEQ multiplex PCR. The table shows 90,000 to 130,000 clones, with around 90% occurring only once. The sample here was peripheral blood, taken on day 0 of AZD1222 vaccination. The TCR was taken from an adult in good health. The chain couples TRBV18 to TRBJ1-1; tentative D call: TRBD1 (5 bases). The CDR3 region is CASSPTVMNTEAFF. Here the CDR3 DNA reads TGTGCCAGCTCGCCGACAGTCATGAACACTGAAGCTTTCTTT.